The present TCR beta chain was sequenced within a study of graft-versus-host responses after intestinal transplantation. About the study: Every recipient had anti-thymocyte globulin induction and about three years of tacrolimus plus steroids. General study results and limits: Among circulating GvH clones, peak levels were associated with early post-transplant declines in HvG clones. There were GvH clones found in recipient marrow, and some of them appeared first in ileum or blood.

The CDR3 loop spans 16 amino acids. Germline CDR1 and CDR2: SEHNR and FQNEAQ (reference sequence). Losses at the gene ends were 6 bases for V and 2 bases for J; bases not matched to a gene: 6. In regard to this clone: Its matching antigen is unknown.

Assay used: immunoSEQ multiplex PCR; TCRdb lists only in-frame clones, some missing. The table shows about 5,700 clones, with more than 55% occurring only once. Processing released intraepithelial and lamina propria lymphocytes from the graft tissue. This clonotype was sampled from a human patient who received an intestinal transplant, so some T cells may come from the graft donor. Sequencing was performed on ileum tissue, taken around 300 days after intestinal transplant. The gene calls are TRBV7-9 and TRBJ2-2, with 10 bases that match TRBD2. This CDR3 is CASRVSGRSNTGELFF. In nucleotides, the CDR3 is TGTGCCAGCAGGGTTAGCGGGAGGTCCAACACCGGGGAGCTGTTTTTT.